This T cell receptor (beta chain) originates from a study of blood T cell repertoires in COVID-19. Study background: Nucleic acid was either cDNA or gDNA, and it came from T cells, B-cell-depleted T cells, or PBMCs.

Original handling: It was from reference gene primer amplification that nucleated cell counts were estimated. Profiling relied on immunoSEQ multiplex PCR, and the TCRdb table lists in-frame clones only, not all of them. V and J calls plus clone size are reproduced from that table; the DNA served to infer D and trimming. The table records roughly 70,000 clones, under 90% of them present only once. V dropped 1 base and J dropped 0 bases, with 13 bases sitting between them. Germline V gene data show CDR1 as KGHSH and CDR2 as LQKENI. The CDR3 runs to 17 residues. The V gene is TRBV18, the J gene TRBJ2-1, with D possibly being TRBD1 (5 bases). Sample: peripheral blood. The origin of this receptor is a man aged 65-85 years who had recovered from COVID-19. CDR3 in amino acids: CASSPRQIDTSYNEQFF. Written as DNA, the CDR3 is TGTGCCAGCTCACCACGACAGATCGATACCTCCTACAATGAGCAGTTCTTC.